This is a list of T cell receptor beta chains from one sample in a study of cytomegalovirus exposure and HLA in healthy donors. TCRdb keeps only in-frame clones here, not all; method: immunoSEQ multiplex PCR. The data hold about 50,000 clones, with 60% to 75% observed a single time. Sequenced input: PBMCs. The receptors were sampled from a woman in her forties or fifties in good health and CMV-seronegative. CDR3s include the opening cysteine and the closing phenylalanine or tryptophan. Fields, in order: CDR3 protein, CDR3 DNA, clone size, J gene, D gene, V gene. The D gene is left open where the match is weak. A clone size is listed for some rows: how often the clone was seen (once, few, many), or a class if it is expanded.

CASSVRWDRAFYNSPLHF | TGTGCCAGCAGCGTAAGGTGGGACAGGGCCTTCTATAATTCACCCCTCCACTTT | . | TRBJ1-6 | TRBD1 | TRBV9
CASSMQGTDTQYF | TGTGCCAGTAGTATGCAGGGGACAGATACGCAGTATTTT | once | TRBJ2-3 | . | TRBV19
CASSQGQLNIQYF | TGTGCCAGCAGCCAAGGACAGCTAAACATTCAGTACTTC | . | TRBJ2-4 | . | TRBV11-1
CASSLRGFEQYF | TGTGCCAGCAGCTTAAGGGGTTTTGAGCAGTACTTC | . | TRBJ2-7 | . | TRBV13
CASSEGGSSPLHF | TGTGCCAGCAGTGAAGGTGGCTCCTCACCCCTCCACTTT | . | TRBJ1-6 | . | TRBV6-1
CASSFGGTGDTEAFF | TGTGCCAGCAGCTTCGGGGGGACAGGGGACACTGAAGCTTTCTTT | . | TRBJ1-1 | TRBD1 | TRBV2
CASSDPSGSNEQYF | TGTGCCAGCAGTGACCCTAGCGGGAGCAACGAGCAGTACTTC | . | TRBJ2-7 | TRBD2 | TRBV2
CASSTGGLGNTEAFF | TGTGCCAGCAGTACCGGGGGGCTGGGGAACACTGAAGCTTTCTTT | few | TRBJ1-1 | . | TRBV6-5
CASSPAGLGSGNTIYF | TGTGCCAGCAGTCCCGCGGGCCTTGGCTCTGGAAACACCATATATTTT | . | TRBJ1-3 | . | TRBV27
CASSPEVARGTQYF | TGTGCCAGCAGCCCCGAGGTAGCACGAGGTACGCAGTATTTT | . | TRBJ2-3 | . | TRBV5-8
CASSPGGSMNTEAFF | TGTGCCAGTAGCCCGGGGGGCAGCATGAACACTGAAGCTTTCTTT | once | TRBJ1-1 | . | TRBV6-1
CASSDRQNYEQYF | TGTGCCAGCAGCGATCGACAGAATTACGAGCAGTACTTC | . | TRBJ2-7 | . | TRBV7-9
CASSSGTASYGYTF | TGCGCCAGCAGCTCCGGGACAGCTTCCTATGGCTACACCTTC | . | TRBJ1-2 | TRBD1 | TRBV5-1
CSVRQGMNTEAFF | TGCAGCGTTAGACAGGGAATGAACACTGAAGCTTTCTTT | . | TRBJ1-1 | TRBD1 | TRBV29-1
CASSPVQRENTGELFF | TGTGCCAGCAGCCCCGTTCAGCGGGAGAACACCGGGGAGCTGTTTTTT | . | TRBJ2-2 | TRBD2 | TRBV7-9
CAIQTSGGNSPLHF | TGTGCCATACAGACATCCGGAGGGAATTCACCCCTCCACTTT | . | TRBJ1-6 | . | TRBV28
CAISVGQGNEKLFF | TGTGCCATCAGTGTAGGTCAGGGTAATGAAAAACTGTTTTTT | . | TRBJ1-4 | . | TRBV10-3